Included here is one T cell receptor beta chain sequence, with context. The antigen it recognizes is unknown. The data derive from a study of CXCR3-negative and CXCR3-positive naive CD8 T cells (dated by TCRdb to the late 2010s). Some background on the complete study: In total, about 135 million TRB reads were obtained, or roughly 1.5 +/- 0.3 million reads per library. Diversity and physicochemical repertoire analyses were performed on about a dozen donors pooled from two independent experiments. For the TRBV-TRBJ cluster analysis, the naive subsets came from 5 or 6 donors, while the memory cells came from 3 donors.

Overall study outcomes, separate from this receptor: Comparably high repertoire diversity was found in both naive subsets, whereas much lower repertoire diversity was found in memory CD8+ T cells. CXCR3 expression partially decreased after cryopreservation, so most assays used freshly isolated PBMCs. Because surface CD5, which has been linked to self-reactivity in mice, was comparable between naive subsets, TCR interaction strength was also inferred from TRB CDR3 physicochemical properties. TRB CDR3s from CXCR3-positive naive cells showed higher hydrophobicity (lower Kidera factor 4), lower energy, and higher strength and volume indices than CXCR3-negative naive cells. Within the same donor, TRBV-TRBJ usage looked similar between naive CXCR3-negative and CXCR3-positive cells, but memory cells had distinct patterns.

The listed sequencing device is NextSeq 550. The Human TCR Profiling Kit (MiLaboratory) was used to make UMI-labeled 5' RACE TRB cDNA libraries. cDNA synthesis used the entire amount of extracted RNA, and PCR amplification then used the entire amount of cDNA produced. Libraries were prepared in parallel with an identical number of PCR cycles. Processing in the source paper ran as follows. With a minimum of two reads required per UMI, MIGEC and MiXCR pulled out about 52,000 +/- 9,100 unique UMI-labeled TRB cDNA molecules from each library. Each library averaged around 40,000 +/- 10,000 functional in-frame TRB CDR3 nucleotide clonotypes without stop codons. After each sample was downsampled to 5000 UMI-labeled TRB molecules, VDJtools was used to calculate diversity metrics such as normalized Shannon-Wiener and Chao1. Clonotype-size-weighted physicochemical properties of the central five CDR3 residues (interaction energy, strength, volume and Kidera factor 4) were computed in VDJtools. TCRdb reprocessed the raw reads; every CDR3 protein sequence is a single record, and DNA is not supplied. In this record, the V and J calls reflect TCRdb's handling and not the investigators' own analysis. This specimen's table enumerates 130,000 to 150,000 distinct CDR3 sequences. Around 0.28% of the sample rests with the top ten.

Each CD8+ T cell subset was flow-sorted in triplicate, and some 310,000 cells per subset were placed directly into RLT lysis buffer. To exclude memory contaminants, naive CD8+ T cells were stringently defined as CD45RO-CCR7+CD27+CD95-. Peripheral blood mononuclear cells were isolated from buffy coats using standard density gradient centrifugation. A FACSAria III was used to flow-sort naive CXCR3-negative and CXCR3-positive CD8+ T cells. Total RNA was extracted from sorted cells with an RNeasy Mini Kit. CDR1 MNHEY and CDR2 SVGEGT were looked up in the germline V gene. Measured from the cysteine to the phenylalanine, the CDR3 is 12 residues long. The entry carries no DNA sequence.

Sequencing was done on a sample of naive CXCR3+ CD8+ T cells from blood. The cell subset or site label on this specimen signifies: CD45RO-CCR7+CD27+CD95- naive CD8+ T cells expressing CXCR3 (TNR3+). The clonotype originates from a human donor in good health. Some clones in this sample may be carry-over from other donors' samples. The chain was built from TRBV6-2 or TRBV6-3 and TRBJ2-1. The CDR3 loop reads CASSYFYNEQFF.